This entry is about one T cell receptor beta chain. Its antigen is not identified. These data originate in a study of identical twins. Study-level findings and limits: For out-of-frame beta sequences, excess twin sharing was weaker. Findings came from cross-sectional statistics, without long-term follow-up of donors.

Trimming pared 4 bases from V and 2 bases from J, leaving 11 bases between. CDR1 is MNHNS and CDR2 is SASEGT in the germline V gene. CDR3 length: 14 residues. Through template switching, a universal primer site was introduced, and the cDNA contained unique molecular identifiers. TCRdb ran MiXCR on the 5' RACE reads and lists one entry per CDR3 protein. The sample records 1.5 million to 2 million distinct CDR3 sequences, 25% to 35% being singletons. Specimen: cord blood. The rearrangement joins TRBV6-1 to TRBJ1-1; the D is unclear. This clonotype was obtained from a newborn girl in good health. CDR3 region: CASSAANRNTEAFF. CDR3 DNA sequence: TGTGCCAGCAGTGCCGCAAACCGAAACACTGAAGCTTTCTTT.